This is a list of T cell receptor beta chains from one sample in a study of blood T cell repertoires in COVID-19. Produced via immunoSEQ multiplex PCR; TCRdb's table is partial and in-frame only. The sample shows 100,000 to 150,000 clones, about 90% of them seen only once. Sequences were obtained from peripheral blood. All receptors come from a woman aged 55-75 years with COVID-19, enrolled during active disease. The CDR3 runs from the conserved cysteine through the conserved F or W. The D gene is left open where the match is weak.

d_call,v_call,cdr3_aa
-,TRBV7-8,CASSRQGLRELFF
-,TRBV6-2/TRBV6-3,CASSYSWSGSEAFF
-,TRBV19,CASSATVFYGYTF
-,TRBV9,CASSVRGASNTGELFF
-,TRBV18,CASSPSVAATDTQYF
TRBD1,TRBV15,CATSRGQGETDTQYF
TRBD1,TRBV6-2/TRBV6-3,CASSYAGQGIGNYGYTF
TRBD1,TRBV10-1,CASSLRDRTNYEQYF
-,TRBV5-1,CASSPGASNYNSPLHF
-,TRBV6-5,CASSYSRHSGNTIYF
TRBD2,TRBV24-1,CATSHGASGGPRRLYF
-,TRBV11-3,CASSSRDSGITFNEQFF
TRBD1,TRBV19,CASSRSGQGNSPLHF
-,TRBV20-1,CSASSGGATSEYF
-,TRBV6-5,CASSYTSMRQKEAFF
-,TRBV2,CATRPWANPTYEQYF
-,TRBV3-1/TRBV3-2,CASSQGGFGSPLHF
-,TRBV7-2,CASSLVFGQGADTQYF
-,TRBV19,CASSFDREQYF
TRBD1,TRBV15,CATSRDAGRGRGRSGANVLTF
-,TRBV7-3,CASSSYREPGNEQFF
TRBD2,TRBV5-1,CASSSRTSGGNTQYF
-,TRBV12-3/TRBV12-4,CASRQLTADGYTF
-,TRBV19,CASSRRPGELFF
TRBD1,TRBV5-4,CASSLGIRGPNTGELFF
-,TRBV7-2,CASSAGPRSYEQYF
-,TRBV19,CASRPLAGRENYGYTF
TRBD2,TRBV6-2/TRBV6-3,CASSYSTSGGSSTDTQYF
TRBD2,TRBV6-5,CASRRGGAGELFF
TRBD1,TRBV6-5,CAVRDRGSYNSPLHF
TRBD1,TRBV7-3,CASSATGMNQPQHF
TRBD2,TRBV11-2,CASRPRGGRDDTQYF
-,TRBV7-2,CASSPVGGSYGYTF
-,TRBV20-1,CSASMGPINEKLFF
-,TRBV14,CASSHLAIRGPLHF
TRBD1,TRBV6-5,CASSLDRGRVKLFF